A single sample gave rise to the 21 T cell receptor beta chains below, sequenced in a study of blood T cell repertoires in COVID-19. Some clones are missing from TCRdb's copy, which holds only in-frame ones; the method was immunoSEQ multiplex PCR. The sample has fewer than 85,000 clones; approximately 85% are singletons. The sample was peripheral blood. The receptors come from a human donor in a cohort sampled during active COVID-19.

The chain employs TRBV4-2 and TRBJ2-2, with 8 bases matching TRBD2. Germline V gives CDR1 LGHNA, CDR2 YNFKEQ. V was pared by 0 bases and J by 1 base, with 4 bases of the junction left unmatched. This CDR3 is 17 amino acids long. The CDR3 coding sequence is TGTGCCAGCAGCCAAGATAGGGGACTAGAGAACACCGGGGAGCTGTTTTTT. Translation: CASSQDRGLENTGELFF.

This clone was observed once. The J gene is TRBJ2-6, the V gene TRBV3-1 (or the pseudogene TRBV3-2), with TRBD1 as a possible D gene (5 bases). Trimming took off 0 bases at V and 2 bases at J, with 8 bases between the two ends. Looked up from germline, CDR1 is LGHDT and CDR2 is YNNKEL (reference sequence). The CDR3 runs to 16 residues. CDR3 protein: CASSQEVGPGANVLTF. In DNA form, the CDR3 reads TGTGCCAGCAGCCAAGAGGTGGGGCCTGGGGCCAACGTCCTGACTTTC.

The chain carries TRBV6-1 and TRBJ2-7; a possible D gene is TRBD1 (5 bases). Germline V gives CDR1 MNHNS, CDR2 SASEGT. This CDR3 is 13 amino acids long. Trimming shortened V by 3 bases and J by 5 bases, and 11 bases separated the two germline ends. CDR3 bases: TGTGCCAGCAGTGAGGGAAGGGGTGACGAGCAGTACTTC. Residues: CASSEGRGDEQYF.

The rearrangement links TRBV24-1 to TRBJ1-4; TRBD1 matches 8 bases. The V gene end was trimmed by 5 bases and the J gene end by 5 bases; junction bases not matched to a gene: 9. CDR3 length: 16 residues. Germline values: CDR1 KGHDR, CDR2 SFDVKD. In DNA, the CDR3 is TGTGCCACCAGTGCACCATCAGGGGGCGAGAATGAAAAACTGTTTTTT. It translates to CATSAPSGGENEKLFF.

V gene TRBV2 combines with J gene TRBJ2-3; tentative D call: TRBD1 (5 bases). Per the germline V gene, CDR1 is SNHLY and CDR2 is FYNNEI. The CDR3 loop spans 15 amino acids. V lost 5 bases, J lost 0 bases, and 12 bases lay in between. CDR3 amino acids: CASSPLGLSTDTQYF. CDR3 sequence (DNA): TGTGCCAGCAGTCCATTGGGGCTCAGCACAGATACGCAGTATTTT.

This clone was seen a single time. This chain joins TRBV28 and TRBJ1-2; 9 bases match TRBD1. The CDR3 length is 17 residues. CDR1 MDHEN and CDR2 SYDVKM come from the germline V gene. With V trimmed by 3 bases and J by 4 bases, 12 bases remained unmatched. CDR3 protein: CASSFPRDRAFPYGYTF. The CDR3 DNA reads TGTGCCAGCAGTTTCCCACGGGACAGGGCTTTCCCCTATGGCTACACCTTC.

This clone was recorded once. The V gene is TRBV6-5, the J gene TRBJ2-6; no clear D gene. V was cut by 7 bases and J by 4 bases, with 8 bases left in between. CDR1 MNHEY and CDR2 SVGAGI come from the germline V gene. The CDR3 totals 13 residues. In nucleotides, the CDR3 is TGTGCCAGCACCCTGGCAGGGGCCAACGTCCTGACTTTC. Amino acids: CASTLAGANVLTF.

The gene calls are TRBV5-6 and TRBJ1-1; TRBD1 agrees at 10 bases. The CDR3 sequence is 15 residues long. CDR1 and CDR2 (germline): SGHDT, YYEEEE. The trim removed 0 bases at V and 11 bases at J, leaving 10 bases unmatched. The CDR3 bases are TGTGCCAGCAGCTTGGCCGGGACAGGGGAAGCACGGGCTTTCTTT. It is translated as CASSLAGTGEARAFF.

The chain joins TRBV5-1 to TRBJ2-3; D not certain. Trimming took off 0 bases at V and 0 bases at J, with 8 bases between the two ends. Germline loops: CDR1 SGHRS, CDR2 YFSETQ. This CDR3 is 15 amino acids long. The CDR3, as DNA: TGCGCCAGCAGCTTGGTGGGCCTTAGCACAGATACGCAGTATTTT. The encoded protein is CASSLVGLSTDTQYF.

The V and J genes are TRBV29-1 and TRBJ2-1; D possibly corresponds to TRBD2 (7 bases). From germline, CDR1 is SQVTM and CDR2 ANQGSEA. V gave up 7 bases and J gave up 12 bases, with 19 bases separating them. The CDR3 runs to 12 residues. CDR3 in amino acids: CSGDGAGEGQFF. CDR3 DNA: TGCAGCGGGGATGGAGCAGGGGAGGGGCAGTTCTTC.

The V call is TRBV18, the J call TRBJ1-3; D call uncertain. The CDR3 covers 16 residues. V dropped 5 bases and J dropped 0 bases, with 14 bases sitting between them. The germline CDR1 and CDR2 sequences are KGHSH and LQKENI. CDR3 amino acids: CASSSAPAVSGNTIYF. The CDR3 coding sequence is TGTGCCAGCTCATCAGCCCCCGCGGTCTCTGGAAACACCATATATTTT.

The rearrangement links TRBV2 to TRBJ1-5, with 7 bases that match TRBD1. CDR1 is SNHLY, CDR2 FYNNEI, per germline. The CDR3 runs 13 residues. Unmatched junction bases numbered 2, after V lost 7 bases and J lost 2 bases. In DNA, the CDR3 is TGTGCCAGCAATACAGGGGGCAATCAGCCCCAGCATTTT. Translation gives CASNTGGNQPQHF.

The chain couples TRBV5-1 to TRBJ2-5; D ambiguous. The germline gives CDR1 SGHRS, CDR2 YFSETQ. The CDR3 is 13 amino acids. Trimming cost V 0 bases and J 3 bases, with 6 bases left between them. The CDR3 nucleotides are TGCGCCAGCAGCTTGGTACGGGAAGAGACCCAGTACTTC. Translation gives CASSLVREETQYF.

The chain employs TRBV7-9 and TRBJ2-7, with 7 nucleotides matching TRBD1. The CDR3 is made up of 14 amino acids. The V segment lost 6 bases and the J segment 0 bases; nucleotides outside the gene matches: 5. Germline lookup yields CDR1 SEHNR and CDR2 FQNEAQ (reference sequence). CDR3 region: CASSRDSSSYEQYF. CDR3 sequence (DNA): TGTGCCAGCAGTAGGGACAGCAGCTCCTACGAGCAGTACTTC.

V usage is TRBV6-5 and J usage is TRBJ2-5; TRBD2 aligns across 7 bases. The CDR3 totals 15 residues. The germline gives CDR1 MNHEY, CDR2 SVGAGI. V dropped 5 bases and J dropped 5; count of bases not matched to a gene: 11. For the CDR3, the DNA is TGTGCCAGCAGTCCCTTTCGCGGGAGTTCTGAGACCCAGTACTTC. Translating gives CASSPFRGSSETQYF.

The rearrangement links TRBV3-1 (or the pseudogene TRBV3-2) to TRBJ2-2; D remains unclear. Trimming removed 1 base at V and 0 bases at J, with 6 bases between. Germline V gene lookup returns CDR1 LGHDT and CDR2 YNNKEL (reference sequence). This CDR3 has 15 amino acids. CDR3: CASSQGHSNTGELFF. As DNA, the CDR3 is TGTGCCAGCAGCCAAGGACACTCGAACACCGGGGAGCTGTTTTTT.

The chain links TRBV9 to TRBJ1-5; no reliable D call. The germline V gene encodes CDR1 SGDLS and CDR2 YYNGEE. V was trimmed by 3 bases and J by 0 bases, leaving 7 bases between them. The CDR3 has 14 residues. The CDR3 coding sequence is TGTGCCAGCAGCGCCGAGTATAGCAATCAGCCCCAGCATTTT. It codes for CASSAEYSNQPQHF.

The chain uses TRBV6-5 and TRBJ2-5; 7 nucleotides align to TRBD1. The V segment lost 5 bases and the J segment 4 bases; nucleotides outside the gene matches: 4. Germline values: CDR1 MNHEY, CDR2 SVGAGI. This CDR3 contains 13 residues. In nucleotides, the CDR3 is TGTGCCAGCAGTCACCGGGACAGAGAGACCCAGTACTTC. Translating gives CASSHRDRETQYF.

V is TRBV10-1 and J is TRBJ1-5; 8 bases agree with TRBD1. The germline V gene has CDR1 WNHNN and CDR2 SYGVQD (reference sequence). CDR3 size: 15 residues. J lost 7 bases, V lost 10 bases, and 15 bases had no gene match. CDR3: CATYVGQGMDQPQHF. Written as DNA, the CDR3 is TGCGCCACCTACGTCGGACAGGGCATGGACCAGCCCCAGCATTTT.

The chain is built from TRBV19 and TRBJ1-3, with D possibly TRBD1 on 5 matching bases. Deletions cut 6 bases from V and 0 bases from J, with 12 bases between. There are 15 residues in the CDR3. From germline, CDR1 is LNHDA and CDR2 SQIVND (reference sequence). The DNA for the CDR3 is TGTGCCAGTAGCCCAGGGAGGAACTCTGGAAACACCATATATTTT. This sequence encodes CASSPGRNSGNTIYF.

This rearrangement joins TRBV27 to TRBJ2-3, with D hard to call. The ends were cut back, 6 bases at V and 0 bases at J, with 10 bases in the middle. This CDR3 has 14 amino acids. Germline V gives CDR1 MNHEY, CDR2 SMNVEV (reference sequence). The CDR3 protein is CASSRSRSTDTQYF. DNA for the CDR3: TGTGCCAGCAGCCGTAGTAGAAGCACAGATACGCAGTATTTT.